The clone carrying this T cell receptor (beta chain) was counted once. What it binds is not known. With random hexamers, reverse transcription was performed on about 0.5 to 1 ug of RNA. By means of immunoSEQ multiplex PCR, TCR beta CDR3 spanning 54 Vbeta and 13 Jbeta underwent amplification. MiXCR, applied by TCRdb to the immunoSEQ multiplex PCR reads, yields one record per CDR3 protein. This table has about 430,000 distinct CDR3 sequences, approximately 85% appearing once. The authors carried out high-throughput sequencing of TCR beta. They applied it to CD8+ and CD4+ T cells obtained from blood. The TEMRA cells underwent FACS enrichment, while the CD8+ and CD4+ T cells underwent negative isolation. The entry originates in a study of CD8 T cells in Susac syndrome. Study-level findings and limits: That the number of individuals in its TCR sequencing and HLA analysis was relatively small was acknowledged by the study.

Sample: CD8+ T cells from PBMCs. The TCR was taken from a human donor with multiple sclerosis.

The CDR3 reads CASSPEGQVYTEAFF. In DNA form, the CDR3 reads TGTGCCAGCAGCCCCGAGGGACAGGTTTACACTGAAGCTTTCTTT. This rearrangement joins TRBV11-3 to TRBJ1-1; 8 nucleotides agree with TRBD1. This CDR3 region has 15 residues. Losses at the gene ends were 5 bases for V and 3 bases for J; bases not matched to a gene: 8. Germline values: CDR1 SGHNT, CDR2 YENEEA.